This TCR beta chain is drawn from a study of T cell repertoires in cytomegalovirus infection. TCRdb called the reads again in MiXCR, with one record for every CDR3 protein. The sample has about 150,000 distinct CDR3 sequences; around 30% are singletons. On this clonotype: Its antigen is as yet unknown.

This CDR3 is 12 amino acids long. CDR1 KGHDR and CDR2 SFDVKD come from the germline V gene. The ends were cut back, 5 bases at V and 13 bases at J, with 16 bases in the middle. The source was CD8+ T cells from cultured PBMCs, collected from culture after CMV antigen stimulation. This rearrangement joins TRBV24-1 to TRBJ1-2; D is possibly TRBD1 (5 bases). The source of this sequence is a human donor in good health (CMV status not recorded). Some clones in this sample may be carry-over from other donors' samples. The CDR3 protein is CATSAGSGDRTF. DNA for the CDR3: TGTGCCACCAGTGCTGGTTCCGGGGACCGCACCTTC.